A single sample is the source of the 21 T cell receptor delta chains below, sequenced in a study of gamma-delta T cells after stem cell transplantation. TCRdb reanalysed the RT-PCR reads via CATT. The repertoire holds around 1,700 delta-chain clones, with under 2% as singletons. The specimen was gamma-delta T cells. The source is a human donor. It is not recorded whose cells these are; they may come from a transplant donor.

This clone was seen a few times. The sample holds other DNA sequences that translate to the same CDR3. The chain is built from TRDV1 and TRDJ1; 8 positions match TRDD3. The CDR3 runs to 20 residues. Germline V CDR1 and CDR2: TSWWSYY, QGS. After removal of 6 bases from V and 3 bases from J, the junction contained 24 bases not matched to a gene. The CDR3 DNA sequence: TGTGCTCTTGGCTTCCAGGTAGCGGTTGGGGGATCAGCCCTGGCCGATAAACTCATCTTT. Encoded protein: CALGFQVAVGGSALADKLIF.

This clone was detected a few times. A far larger clone is just one base off, so this is likely a read error. This CDR3 is also generated by other DNA sequences in the sample. The rearrangement joins TRDV2 to TRDJ1, with 7 bases fitting TRDD3. Germline CDR1 reads GEAIGNYY; CDR2 reads EKD. The CDR3 is made up of 18 amino acids. The CDR3 reads CACDTVSFTGDLSGKLIF. In nucleotides, the CDR3 is TGTGCCTGCGACACTGTCAGTTTTACTGGGGACCTCTCGGGTAAACTCATCTTT.

Comment on this clone: A far larger clone is a single base away, which makes a read error likely. Other DNA sequences in the same sample also yield this CDR3. The chain carries TRDV1 and TRDJ1; TRDD3 matches 9 bases. V shed 0 bases, J shed 3 bases, and the junction held 26 bases outside the gene matches. This CDR3 comprises 23 residues. Germline CDR1 TSWWSYY, CDR2 QGS. The DNA of the CDR3 is TGTGCTCTTGGGGAACTGCGGTTGTACTGGGGGACGCCGAGTCGGCCAGACTCCGATAAACTCATCTTT. It encodes CALGELRLYWGTPSRPDSDKLIF.

This clone has only a few counts. TCRdb's entry gives the protein of a much larger clone, which mismatches this DNA's translation at residue 14, likely from a read error; the protein reported here is translated from the DNA. The chain couples TRDV2 to TRDJ3; TRDD3 aligns across 10 bases. Germline V CDR1 and CDR2: GEAIGNYY, EKD. CDR3 length equals 20 residues. The CDR3 sequence is CACDTGTGGFPSWGTRQMFF. CDR3 bases: TGTGCCTGTGACACCGGGACTGGGGGATTCCCTTCCTGGGGCACCCGACAGATGTTTTTC.

This clone was counted between two and nine times. TCRdb's listed protein matches a much larger clone and diverges from this DNA's translation at residue 4, likely through a read error; the protein shown comes from the DNA. The rearrangement links TRDV2 to TRDJ1, with 9 bases lining up with TRDD3. The V and J ends lost 5 bases and 5 bases, in that order; junction bases with no gene match: 17. The CDR3 spans 17 residues. Germline V lookup: CDR1 GEAIGNYY, CDR2 EKD. The CDR3: CACGFLTGGTLRDKLIF. The DNA for the CDR3 is TGTGCCTGTGGCTTCTTGACTGGGGGAACCCTACGGGATAAACTCATCTTT.

The V call is TRDV2, the J call TRDJ1, with 8 bases identical to TRDD3. This CDR3 is built from 15 residues. CDR1 and CDR2 from the germline V gene are GEAIGNYY and EKD. J gave up 0 bases and V 1 base, and 3 bases lay outside the gene matches. CDR3 bases: TGTGCCTGTGACACGCTGGGGATACACACCGATAAACTCATCTTT. Protein sequence: CACDTLGIHTDKLIF.

In regard to this clone: TCRdb's listed protein matches a much larger clone and diverges from this DNA's translation at residue 6, likely through a read error; the protein shown comes from the DNA. The chain couples TRDV2 to TRDJ1; TRDD3 matches at 13 bases. From germline, CDR1 is GEAIGNYY and CDR2 EKD. The CDR3 spans 20 residues. V lost 0 bases, J lost 0 bases, and 12 bases stayed unmatched. CDR3 sequence: CACDTAGTGGYAGNTDKLIF. As DNA, the CDR3 is TGTGCCTGTGACACCGCTGGTACTGGGGGATACGCGGGGAACACCGATAAACTCATCTTT.

Points on this clone: TCRdb lists the protein of a much larger clone for this DNA, which differs at residue 9, so this is likely a read error; the protein given here is translated from the DNA itself. The V gene is TRDV2, the J gene TRDJ1; 7 bases map to TRDD3. The germline gives CDR1 GEAIGNYY, CDR2 EKD. V lost 0 bases and J lost 0; bases outside the gene matches: 12. The CDR3 sequence is 18 residues long. The CDR3 bases are TGTGCCTGTGACACCGTTCTGGGGGCGCCCTTGTACACCGATAAACTCATCTTT. Translation gives CACDTVLGAPLYTDKLIF.

There are a few counts of this clone. The mismatch at residue 5 between this DNA's translation and the TCRdb protein of a much larger clone likely reflects a read error; the protein shown is translated from the DNA. This chain connects TRDV2 to TRDJ1; TRDD3 matches at 8 bases. CDR1 GEAIGNYY and CDR2 EKD come from the germline V gene. The V and J ends lost 3 bases and 0 bases, in that order; junction bases with no gene match: 14. The CDR3 loop spans 18 amino acids. This CDR3 is CACDAVSGGLRYTDKLIF. The CDR3 DNA reads TGTGCCTGTGACGCCGTGTCTGGGGGACTACGGTACACCGATAAACTCATCTTT.

Concerning this clone itself: For this DNA, TCRdb reports the protein of a much larger clone, which diverges at residue 14, most likely from a read error; the protein presented here is translated directly from the DNA. The V gene is TRDV2, the J gene TRDJ1; 12 bases map to TRDD3. The CDR3 contains 15 residues. Germline assignment: CDR1 GEAIGNYY and CDR2 EKD. The CDR3 bases are TGTGCCTGTGACCCCTTACTGGGGGATACCGGTAAACTCACCTTT. This sequence encodes CACDPLLGDTGKLTF.

This clone appeared a few times. With a far larger clone one base away, a read error is the likely cause. Other DNA sequences of this sample code for an identical CDR3. The chain uses TRDV2 and TRDJ1, with 12 bases lining up with TRDD3. Per germline, CDR1 GEAIGNYY and CDR2 EKD. The CDR3 has 15 amino acids. The CDR3, as DNA: TGTGCCTGTGACCCTTTACTGGGGGATACCGGTAAACTCATCTTT. Translation gives CACDPLLGDTGKLIF.

This clone was found a few times. A far larger clone is one nucleotide away, so this likely arose from a read error. The sample holds other DNA sequences that translate to the same CDR3. This rearrangement joins TRDV2 to TRDJ1, with 12 bases identical to TRDD3. The CDR3 consists of 19 residues. CDR1 is GEAIGNYY and CDR2 is EKD in the germline V gene. The chain's CDR3 is CACDTLYAGGYENTDKLIF. CDR3 DNA sequence: TGTGCCTGCGACACACTATATGCTGGGGGATACGAAAACACCGATAAACTCATCTTT.

In regard to this clone: The TCRdb protein, from a much larger clone, departs from this DNA's translation at residue 10, likely by read error; the protein shown derives from the DNA. This chain joins TRDV3 and TRDJ1; D could derive from TRDD2 or TRDD3 (7 bases each). This CDR3 comprises 16 residues. Germline V gene sequence: CDR1 TVYSNPD, CDR2 GDNSRS (reference sequence). Trimming took off 3 bases at V and 0 bases at J, with 20 bases between the two ends. CDR3 residues: CALNFLLGIYTDKLIF. The CDR3 DNA reads as TGTGCCTTGAATTTCCTACTGGGGATATACACCGATAAACTCATCTTT.

This clone was seen a few times. This probably arose from a read error, given a far larger clone one base away. The gene calls are TRDV2 and TRDJ1; a possible D gene is TRDD3 (5 bases). V was clipped by 3 bases and J by 3 bases, with 43 bases between them. Germline CDR1 GEAIGNYY, CDR2 EKD. The CDR3 has 24 amino acids. The CDR3 coding sequence is TGTGCCTGTGACCCCGTAATCGAAGGGGGGTCTCTTTCCCACACCGGGAAGTACGCCGATAAACTCATCTTT. As protein: CACDPVIEGGSLSHTGKYADKLIF.

This clone was detected many times. The TCRdb protein, from a much larger clone, departs from this DNA's translation at residue 13, likely by read error; the protein shown derives from the DNA. At the DNA level, this CDR3 is encoded by other sequences in the same sample as well. The chain links TRDV2 to TRDJ1; 12 nucleotides align to TRDD3. Germline V lookup: CDR1 GEAIGNYY, CDR2 EKD. The CDR3 loop spans 15 amino acids. The CDR3 spells CACDPLLGDTGKPIF. The CDR3 DNA follows: TGTGCCTGTGACCCCTTACTGGGGGATACCGGTAAACCCATCTTT.

This clone was seen a handful of times. This DNA's translation differs at residue 15 from TCRdb's protein, which comes from a much larger clone; a read error is likely, and the protein shown is translated from the DNA. The chain couples TRDV2 to TRDJ1; 12 bases agree with TRDD3. Germline values: CDR1 GEAIGNYY, CDR2 EKD. This CDR3 comprises 20 residues. V gave up 1 base and J gave up 3 bases; unmatched junction bases: 17. For the CDR3, the DNA is TGTGCCTGTGACACGATGGGCCTGGGGGATACGCGTTTTAACCCCGATAAACTCATCTTT. Protein: CACDTMGLGDTRFNPDKLIF.

In its sample, this clone was seen a few times. TCRdb's listed protein matches a much larger clone and diverges from this DNA's translation at residue 14, likely through a read error; the protein shown comes from the DNA. The chain uses TRDV1 and TRDJ1, with TRDD3 matching 10 bases. Germline V gene sequence: CDR1 TSWWSYY, CDR2 QGS. The CDR3 has 19 residues. J was trimmed by 4 bases and V by 1 base; bases with no gene match: 15. The CDR3 DNA sequence: TGTGCTCTTGGGGAACGATCGAGCACTGGGGGATTGGTAGTCGATAAACTCATCTTT. Translating it yields CALGERSSTGGLVVDKLIF.

This clone was seen a few times. The protein held in TCRdb is that of a much larger clone and does not match this DNA's translation at residue 4, likely because of a read error; the protein shown is translated from the DNA. The V gene is TRDV2, the J gene TRDJ1; 7 nucleotides match TRDD3. This CDR3 has 18 residues. Trimming cost V 5 bases and J 0 bases; bases outside gene matches: 17. Germline V gene sequence: CDR1 GEAIGNYY, CDR2 EKD. This CDR3 is CACGPVILGSVYTDKLIF. The CDR3 region has the DNA TGTGCCTGTGGCCCGGTAATACTGGGGTCGGTGTACACCGATAAACTCATCTTT.

For this clone: TCRdb attributes to this sequence the protein of a much larger clone, which differs from the DNA translation at residue 10; a read error is likely, and the protein displayed is translated from the DNA. Here the CDR3 reads CACDTVLGTLLYTDKLIF. The CDR3 DNA is TGTGCCTGTGACACCGTTCTGGGGACGCTCTTGTACACCGATAAACTCATCTTT. This sequence joins TRDV2 and TRDJ1; a weak D match, TRDD3 (6 bases). Germline V gene data show CDR1 as GEAIGNYY and CDR2 as EKD. V was cut by 0 bases and J by 0 bases, with 19 bases left in between. This CDR3 has 18 amino acids.

This clone was seen more than once but under ten times. The protein recorded in TCRdb matches a much larger clone and deviates from this DNA's translation at residue 5, suggesting a read error; the protein here is obtained by translating the DNA. The V gene is TRDV3, the J gene TRDJ1; a weak D match, TRDD2 (5 bases). Trimming stripped 2 bases from V and 0 bases from J, with 16 bases between. Germline CDR1 reads TVYSNPD; CDR2 reads GDNSRS (reference sequence). The CDR3 is 15 amino acids. The CDR3 reads CAFGSFPLNTDKLIF. The CDR3 nucleotides are TGTGCCTTTGGAAGCTTCCCCCTCAACACCGATAAACTCATCTTT. Based on the CDR3 plus reference TRDV3 and TRDJ1, the full variable domain is CDKVTQSSPDQTVASGSEVVLLCTYDTVYSNPDLFWYRIRPDYSFQFVFYGDNSRSEGADFTQGRFSVKHILTQKAFHLVISPVRTEDSATYYCAFGSFPLNTDKLIFGKGTRVTVEP.

This clone has just a few counts. The TCRdb record carries a much larger clone's protein, which differs from this DNA's translation at residue 16; a read error is the likely cause, and the protein listed here is the DNA translation. V gene TRDV1 combines with J gene TRDJ1; 12 nucleotides line up with TRDD3. The germline gives CDR1 TSWWSYY, CDR2 QGS. The CDR3 is made up of 19 amino acids. CDR3 in DNA: TGTGCTCTTGGGGAAGAGACGGTCTGGGGGATACGAATCACCGATGAACTCATCTTT. Protein sequence: CALGEETVWGIRITDELIF.